What follows are 18 T cell receptor beta chains derived from one specimen sequenced in a study of radiation and T cells in renal cell carcinoma. Measured with immunoSEQ multiplex PCR; TCRdb has only the in-frame clones, and not every one. Of over 120,000 clones listed, approximately 86% are singletons. Indicated time point: blood 4 weeks post-SBRT, at nephrectomy. Treatment here: 15 Gy SBRT to primary tumor, nephrectomy 4 weeks later. The material sequenced was blood, taken from a patient whose treatment included radiotherapy and nephrectomy. The source is a woman aged 50 to 65 with renal cell carcinoma.

The chain couples TRBV7-9 to TRBJ2-5; tentatively, D is TRBD1 or TRBD2 (5 bases each). Trimming removed 4 bases at V and 4 bases at J, with 10 bases between. Germline CDR1 and CDR2: SEHNR and FQNEAQ (reference sequence). The CDR3 consists of 13 residues. CDR3 DNA: TGTGCCAGCAGCTCCGTGGGGACAGAGACCCAGTACTTC. It specifies CASSSVGTETQYF. The whole variable domain, remainder taken from reference TRBV7-9 and TRBJ2-5, is DTGVSQNPRHKITKRGQNVTFRCDPISEHNRLYWYRQTLGQGPEFLTYFQNEAQLEKSRLLSDRFSAERPKGSFSTLEIQRTEQGDSAMYLCASSSVGTETQYFGPGTRLLVL.

The count of this clone is one. The chain couples TRBV7-2 to TRBJ1-1; the D gene is possibly TRBD1 (5 bases). Trimming shortened V by 5 bases and J by 2 bases, and 15 bases separated the two germline ends. The CDR3 loop spans 15 amino acids. Germline CDR1 reads SGHTA; CDR2 reads FQGNSA. The CDR3 sequence: CASSLRQPGNTEAFF. CDR3 nucleotides: TGTGCCAGCAGCCTGAGACAGCCCGGCAACACTGAAGCTTTCTTT.

The chain has TRBV6-1 and TRBJ1-6; no clear D. Germline assignment: CDR1 MNHNS and CDR2 SASEGT. This CDR3 is built from 13 residues. The ends were cut back, 6 bases at V and 5 bases at J, with 8 bases in the middle. CDR3 in DNA: TGTGCCAGCAGCGAAAAGAATAATTCACCCCTCCACTTT. Translation gives CASSEKNNSPLHF.

The V call is TRBV5-4, the J call TRBJ2-1; 7 bases map to TRBD2. Germline CDR1 SGHNT, CDR2 YYREEE (reference sequence). V was clipped by 1 base and J by 5 bases; unmatched bases: 3. This CDR3 is built from 14 residues. The CDR3 sequence: CASSLSGNDNEQFF. CDR3 sequence (DNA): TGTGCCAGCAGCTTGAGCGGGAATGACAATGAGCAGTTCTTC.

V and J are TRBV10-3 and TRBJ2-5, with 9 bases that match TRBD1. The end of the DNA aligns better with TRBJ2-7, so the J call may be wrong. The CDR3 covers 14 residues. Looked up from germline, CDR1 is ENHRY and CDR2 is SYGVKD. CDR3 in amino acids: CAISGQGSSYEQYF. The CDR3 DNA reads as TGTGCCATCAGCGGACAGGGGAGCTCCTACGAGCAGTACTTC.

The chain is built from TRBV7-2 and TRBJ1-4, with D tentatively TRBD1 (5 bases). Germline lookup yields CDR1 SGHTA and CDR2 FQGNSA. Trimming removed 1 base at V and 5 bases at J, with 8 bases between. The CDR3 consists of 14 residues. The CDR3 reads CASSLGSGNEKLFF. CDR3 nucleotide sequence: TGTGCCAGCAGCTTAGGGTCAGGGAATGAAAAACTGTTTTTT.

The chain is built from TRBV5-1 and TRBJ2-5; no clear D. Germline lookup yields CDR1 SGHRS and CDR2 YFSETQ. This CDR3 has 14 amino acids. V dropped 2 bases and J dropped 2 bases, with 10 bases sitting between them. CDR3 in DNA: TGCGCCAGCAGCTTTGCTCCGTCACAAGAGACCCAGTACTTC. It specifies CASSFAPSQETQYF.

The chain recombines TRBV7-2 with TRBJ1-1, with 10 bases that match TRBD1. CDR3 length equals 14 residues. V shed 5 bases, J shed 7 bases, and the junction held 7 bases outside the gene matches. The germline V gene encodes CDR1 SGHTA and CDR2 FQGNSA. The DNA of the CDR3 is TGTGCCAGCAGCCCGGACAGGGGGGGATATGAAGCTTTCTTT. It specifies CASSPDRGGYEAFF.

The rearrangement uses TRBV5-1 and TRBJ1-2; D is perhaps TRBD1 (6 bases). V shed 6 bases and J shed 8 bases, with 17 bases lying between them. CDR1 and CDR2 from the germline V gene are SGHRS and YFSETQ. This CDR3 is built from 13 residues. The CDR3 DNA is TGCGCCAGCAACGATAACAGGGAGGACGGCTACACCTTC. Protein product: CASNDNREDGYTF.

The genes are TRBV15 and TRBJ2-4; D unresolved. In germline, CDR1 is LNHNV, CDR2 YYDKDF (reference sequence). CDR3 length: 13 amino acids. V dropped 6 bases and J dropped 2 bases, with 8 bases sitting between them. The CDR3 region is CATRGNTKNIQYF. The CDR3 bases are TGTGCCACCAGGGGCAATACCAAAAACATTCAGTACTTC. The whole variable domain, remainder taken from reference TRBV15 and TRBJ2-4, is DAMVIQNPRYQVTQFGKPVTLSCSQTLNHNVMYWYQQKSSQAPKLLFHYYDKDFNNEADTPDNFQSRRPNTSFCFLDIRSPGLGDTAMYLCATRGNTKNIQYFGAGTRLSVL.

The chain is built from TRBV5-1 and TRBJ2-1, with 8 bases identical to TRBD2. The V gene end was trimmed by 0 bases and the J gene end by 8 bases; junction bases not matched to a gene: 4. The CDR3 has 14 residues. The germline CDR1 and CDR2 sequences are SGHRS and YFSETQ. CDR3 DNA: TGCGCCAGCAGCTTGGGACTAGCGACGGATGAGCAGTTCTTC. This codes for CASSLGLATDEQFF.

The chain uses TRBV11-3 and TRBJ2-1, with a weak D call TRBD1 (5 bases). This CDR3 comprises 15 residues. In germline, CDR1 is SGHNT, CDR2 YENEEA. Trimming pared 3 bases from V and 2 bases from J, leaving 11 bases between. CDR3: CASSFQGFTYNEQFF. The CDR3 nucleotides read TGTGCCAGCAGCTTTCAGGGATTCACCTACAATGAGCAGTTCTTC. The full variable domain, with the rest looked up from reference TRBV11-3 and TRBJ2-1, is EAGVVQSPRYKIIEKKQPVAFWCNPISGHNTLYWYLQNLGQGPELLIRYENEEAVDDSQLPKDRFSAERLKGVDSTLKIQPAELGDSAVYLCASSFQGFTYNEQFFGPGTRLTVL.

This chain uses TRBV28 with TRBJ1-1; D call uncertain. The CDR3 contains 13 residues. V was cut by 1 base and J by 4 bases, with 7 bases left in between. The germline CDR1 and CDR2 sequences are MDHEN and SYDVKM. The CDR3 loop reads CASSLFQFTEAFF. The CDR3 DNA follows: TGTGCCAGCAGTTTATTCCAGTTCACTGAAGCTTTCTTT. The whole variable domain, filled in from reference TRBV28 and TRBJ1-1, reads DVKVTQSSRYLVKRTGEKVFLECVQDMDHENMFWYRQDPGLGLRLIYFSYDVKMKEKGDIPEGYSVSREKKERFSLILESASTNQTSMYLCASSLFQFTEAFFGQGTRLTVV.

The gene calls are TRBV11-1 and TRBJ1-2, with unresolved D. The germline V and J ends were trimmed by 5 bases and 4 bases, with 11 bases remaining between them. Germline CDR1 SGHAT, CDR2 FQDESV (reference sequence). CDR3 length equals 13 residues. The CDR3 loop is CASSRIDAYGYTF. The DNA for the CDR3 is TGTGCCAGCAGCCGAATCGACGCCTATGGCTACACCTTC.

A single count supports this clone. J is TRBJ1-5 and V is TRBV4-3; no firm D call. V was pared by 1 base and J by 4 bases, with 5 bases between. The CDR3 spans 13 residues. Germline CDR1 is LGHNA and CDR2 is YSLEER. The CDR3 DNA is TGCGCCAGCAGCCAAGGGGAGAATCAGCCCCAGCATTTT. Translation gives CASSQGENQPQHF.

This clone was observed a single time. The chain is built from TRBV7-3 and TRBJ1-2, with 8 bases aligning to TRBD1. The CDR3 loop spans 14 amino acids. The V and J ends lost 5 bases and 6 bases, in that order; junction bases with no gene match: 8. Germline V gene data show CDR1 as SGHTA and CDR2 as FQGTGA. The CDR3 DNA reads TGTGCCAGCAGCGGAAGTACGACAGGGGATGGCTACACCTTC. As protein: CASSGSTTGDGYTF.

The chain uses TRBV4-1 and TRBJ2-5; 13 bases align to TRBD2. CDR1 and CDR2 from the germline V gene are MGHRA and YSYEKL. V was clipped by 0 bases and J by 5 bases; unmatched bases: 9. The CDR3 length is 18 residues. In DNA, the CDR3 is TGCGCCAGCAGCCAAGATATTAAAACTAGCGGGGGGGGTGAGACCCAGTACTTC. It is translated as CASSQDIKTSGGGETQYF.

The CDR3 DNA follows: TGTGCCAGCAGACGCACTAGCGGGGGCCCTACGAACACCGGGGAGCTGTTTTTT. Protein sequence: CASRRTSGGPTNTGELFF. The chain is built from TRBV7-2 and TRBJ2-2; 11 bases are shared with TRBD2. This CDR3 has 18 amino acids. Germline V gives CDR1 SGHTA, CDR2 FQGNSA. The J segment lost 0 bases and the V segment lost 6 bases, leaving 9 bases of the junction unmatched. The whole variable domain, remainder taken from reference TRBV7-2 and TRBJ2-2, is GAGVSQSPSNKVTEKGKDVELRCDPISGHTALYWYRQSLGQGLEFLIYFQGNSAPDKSGLPSDRFSAERTGGSVSTLTIQRTQQEDSAVYLCASRRTSGGPTNTGELFFGEGSRLTVL.